A selection of T cell receptor beta chains follows, all from one sample in a study of CD8 T cells in Susac syndrome. TCRdb used MiXCR to reprocess the immunoSEQ multiplex PCR reads, holding one entry per CDR3 protein. The sample contains about 64,000 distinct CDR3 sequences, around 96% of which appear only once. The specimen sequenced was CD8+ T cells from PBMCs. These receptors were taken from a human donor with multiple sclerosis. Each CDR3 is given with its conserved first and last residue. The D gene is left open where the match is weak. Only part of the rows carry a size: once, few, many, or a class if the clone is expanded.

d_gene: NA; abundance: once; j_gene: TRBJ2-7; v_gene: TRBV15; CDR3nt: TGTGCCACCAGCAGTTCTCCGAAAACCTACGAGCAGTACTTC; CDR3aa: CATSSSPKTYEQYF
d_gene: NA; abundance: NA; j_gene: TRBJ2-1; v_gene: TRBV28; CDR3nt: TGTGCCAGCAGTTTCGGTGGGCATGAGCAGTTCTTC; CDR3aa: CASSFGGHEQFF
d_gene: NA; abundance: few; j_gene: TRBJ2-7; v_gene: TRBV19; CDR3nt: TGTGCCAGTAGTAGGACGACTGTCTACGAGCAGTACTTC; CDR3aa: CASSRTTVYEQYF
d_gene: TRBD1; abundance: NA; j_gene: TRBJ2-5; v_gene: TRBV5-1; CDR3nt: TGCGCCAGCAGCTCCGGGACAGGGTATCAAGAGACCCAGTACTTC; CDR3aa: CASSSGTGYQETQYF
d_gene: NA; abundance: few; j_gene: TRBJ1-5; v_gene: TRBV2; CDR3nt: TGTGCCAGCAGTGAAGACGGTCAGCCCCAGCATTTT; CDR3aa: CASSEDGQPQHF
d_gene: NA; abundance: NA; j_gene: TRBJ2-6; v_gene: TRBV6-2/TRBV6-3; CDR3nt: TGTGCCAGCAGTTACTATGGAGGCTCTGGGGCCAACGTCCTGACTTTC; CDR3aa: CASSYYGGSGANVLTF
d_gene: TRBD1; abundance: NA; j_gene: TRBJ2-7; v_gene: TRBV28; CDR3nt: TGTGCCAGCAGCGTGGGACAGGCTCCCTACGAGCAGTACTTC; CDR3aa: CASSVGQAPYEQYF
d_gene: NA; abundance: few; j_gene: TRBJ2-5; v_gene: TRBV5-8; CDR3nt: TGCGCCAGCAGCCAATCTGCCCCCCTCAACCTGTTCGAGACCCAGTACTTC; CDR3aa: CASSQSAPLNLFETQYF
d_gene: NA; abundance: NA; j_gene: TRBJ1-2; v_gene: TRBV29-1; CDR3nt: TGCAGCGTTGATGGAGGTCCGAACTATGGCTACACCTTC; CDR3aa: CSVDGGPNYGYTF
d_gene: TRBD1; abundance: NA; j_gene: TRBJ2-7; v_gene: TRBV4-3; CDR3nt: TGCGCCAGCAGCCTTACAGGGGGAACCTCCTACGAGCAGTACTTC; CDR3aa: CASSLTGGTSYEQYF
d_gene: NA; abundance: NA; j_gene: TRBJ2-7; v_gene: TRBV13; CDR3nt: TGTGCCAGCAGCTTAGAGGGGGGTCCAGGGGCGGAGCAGTACTTC; CDR3aa: CASSLEGGPGAEQYF
d_gene: TRBD2; abundance: NA; j_gene: TRBJ2-7; v_gene: TRBV11-2; CDR3nt: TGTGCCAGCAGCACACTAGCGGGGGTGTCCTACGAGCAGTACTTC; CDR3aa: CASSTLAGVSYEQYF
d_gene: NA; abundance: NA; j_gene: TRBJ2-7; v_gene: TRBV7-9; CDR3nt: TGTGCCAGCAGCTTGTCGGACATTAACGAGCAGTACTTC; CDR3aa: CASSLSDINEQYF
d_gene: NA; abundance: NA; j_gene: TRBJ2-6; v_gene: TRBV27; CDR3nt: TGTGCCAGCAGTTTACTGACAGCACTCTCTGGGGCCAACGTCCTGACTTTC; CDR3aa: CASSLLTALSGANVLTF
d_gene: NA; abundance: NA; j_gene: TRBJ1-3; v_gene: TRBV12-3/TRBV12-4; CDR3nt: TGTGCCAGCAGGAACGACAGGCTTGATTTT; CDR3aa: CASRNDRLDF
d_gene: NA; abundance: NA; j_gene: TRBJ2-7; v_gene: TRBV20-1; CDR3nt: TGCAGTGCTAGAGGGGCCGAAGCAACCGAGCAGTACTTC; CDR3aa: CSARGAEATEQYF
d_gene: TRBD1; abundance: NA; j_gene: TRBJ1-1; v_gene: TRBV28; CDR3nt: TGTGCCAGCAGTATTACAGGGGGCGGGGACACTGAAGCTTTCTTT; CDR3aa: CASSITGGGDTEAFF
d_gene: NA; abundance: NA; j_gene: TRBJ2-7; v_gene: TRBV19; CDR3nt: TGTGCCAGTAGTAGGGACCTTACCTACGAGCAGTACTTC; CDR3aa: CASSRDLTYEQYF
d_gene: NA; abundance: once; j_gene: TRBJ1-2; v_gene: TRBV25-1; CDR3nt: TGTGCCAGCAGTGCTCCCCCAGGCATCAACTATGGCTACACCTTC; CDR3aa: CASSAPPGINYGYTF
d_gene: NA; abundance: NA; j_gene: TRBJ2-1; v_gene: TRBV3-1; CDR3nt: TGTGCCAGCAGCCAAGATCTGGCGGGGACGACCTACAATGAGCAGTTCTTC; CDR3aa: CASSQDLAGTTYNEQFF
d_gene: NA; abundance: NA; j_gene: TRBJ1-2; v_gene: TRBV4-1; CDR3nt: TGCGCCAGCACCCAAGATCGGGGGTTTAACTATGGCTACACCTTC; CDR3aa: CASTQDRGFNYGYTF
d_gene: NA; abundance: once; j_gene: TRBJ1-2; v_gene: TRBV7-9; CDR3nt: TGTGCCAGCAGCCCCATCGACAACCTGATCTATGGCTACACCTTC; CDR3aa: CASSPIDNLIYGYTF
d_gene: TRBD1; abundance: NA; j_gene: TRBJ1-5; v_gene: TRBV30; CDR3nt: TGTGCCTGGACCGAGGGACAGGGGGTGCATCAGCCCCAGCATTTT; CDR3aa: CAWTEGQGVHQPQHF
d_gene: NA; abundance: NA; j_gene: TRBJ2-1; v_gene: TRBV10-3; CDR3nt: TGTGCCATCAGTGAATTAAGCGACAATGAGCAGTTCTTC; CDR3aa: CAISELSDNEQFF
d_gene: NA; abundance: NA; j_gene: TRBJ2-7; v_gene: TRBV30; CDR3nt: TGTGCCTGGAGTACCGGGGCCGGCGAGCAGTACTTC; CDR3aa: CAWSTGAGEQYF
d_gene: TRBD2; abundance: once; j_gene: TRBJ2-1; v_gene: TRBV20-1; CDR3nt: TGCAGTGCTAGAGAGAAGCGGGGGGTCTACAATGAGCAGTTCTTC; CDR3aa: CSAREKRGVYNEQFF
d_gene: TRBD1; abundance: NA; j_gene: TRBJ2-7; v_gene: TRBV13; CDR3nt: TGTGCCAGCAGCGGAACGACAGGGTCGTCCGAGCAGTACTTC; CDR3aa: CASSGTTGSSEQYF
d_gene: TRBD1; abundance: NA; j_gene: TRBJ2-7; v_gene: TRBV7-8; CDR3nt: TGTGCCAGCAGCACTTGGGATCACAGGGGGCTGCGGTGGTACGAGCAGTACTTC; CDR3aa: CASSTWDHRGLRWYEQYF
d_gene: NA; abundance: NA; j_gene: TRBJ1-1; v_gene: TRBV27; CDR3nt: TGTGCCAGCAGTTCTAGTCCGGGAGCCACTGAAGCTTTCTTT; CDR3aa: CASSSSPGATEAFF
d_gene: NA; abundance: NA; j_gene: TRBJ2-7; v_gene: TRBV29-1; CDR3nt: TGCAGCGTTGAACCGGTGGGGGCTTACGAGCAGTACTTC; CDR3aa: CSVEPVGAYEQYF
d_gene: TRBD2; abundance: NA; j_gene: TRBJ2-1; v_gene: TRBV20-1; CDR3nt: TGCAGTGCTAGAGATAGCGGGAGGGTGGTTGAGCAGTTCTTC; CDR3aa: CSARDSGRVVEQFF
d_gene: NA; abundance: NA; j_gene: TRBJ2-7; v_gene: TRBV28; CDR3nt: TGTGCCAGCAGTTTAGGTGGGCAAAGCGGCCCGATATACGAGCAGTACTTC; CDR3aa: CASSLGGQSGPIYEQYF
d_gene: NA; abundance: NA; j_gene: TRBJ2-1; v_gene: TRBV14; CDR3nt: TGTGCCAGCAGCTTCAGGGGCTCCTACAATGAGCAGTTCTTC; CDR3aa: CASSFRGSYNEQFF
d_gene: TRBD2; abundance: NA; j_gene: TRBJ2-1; v_gene: TRBV16; CDR3nt: TGTGCCAGCAGCCAGGACACCGGGAGGTACGAGCAGTTCTTC; CDR3aa: CASSQDTGRYEQFF
d_gene: TRBD1; abundance: NA; j_gene: TRBJ1-1; v_gene: TRBV7-9; CDR3nt: TGTGCCAGCAGCAGTTGGGACAGCTTGAACACTGAAGCTTTCTTT; CDR3aa: CASSSWDSLNTEAFF
d_gene: TRBD1; abundance: NA; j_gene: TRBJ1-1; v_gene: TRBV5-6; CDR3nt: TGTGCCAGCAGCCTGACAGGGAATGGGGCTTTCTTT; CDR3aa: CASSLTGNGAFF
d_gene: TRBD1; abundance: NA; j_gene: TRBJ2-7; v_gene: TRBV6-2/TRBV6-3; CDR3nt: TGTGCCAGCAGCCACCGGGACAGGACCTACGAGCAGTACTTC; CDR3aa: CASSHRDRTYEQYF
d_gene: TRBD2; abundance: NA; j_gene: TRBJ2-3; v_gene: TRBV15; CDR3nt: TGTGCCACCAGCAGTCTAGCGGGTCCCACAGATACGCAGTATTTT; CDR3aa: CATSSLAGPTDTQYF
d_gene: NA; abundance: NA; j_gene: TRBJ2-1; v_gene: TRBV27; CDR3nt: TGTGCCAGCAGCCCCCGGGACAAACACAATGAGCAGTTCTTC; CDR3aa: CASSPRDKHNEQFF
d_gene: NA; abundance: NA; j_gene: TRBJ2-1; v_gene: TRBV28; CDR3nt: TGTGCCAGCACCGCTAGCGATGAGCAGTTCTTC; CDR3aa: CASTASDEQFF
d_gene: NA; abundance: NA; j_gene: TRBJ1-1; v_gene: TRBV20-1; CDR3nt: TGCAGTGCTAGAGAACAGGGGAACACTGAAGCTTTCTTT; CDR3aa: CSAREQGNTEAFF
d_gene: NA; abundance: NA; j_gene: TRBJ2-3; v_gene: TRBV27; CDR3nt: TGTGCCAGCAGTATTTCAGTCACAGATACGCAGTATTTT; CDR3aa: CASSISVTDTQYF
d_gene: NA; abundance: NA; j_gene: TRBJ1-2; v_gene: TRBV29-1; CDR3nt: TGCAGCGTTGACCCAGGTGCGCTTTATGGCTACACCTTC; CDR3aa: CSVDPGALYGYTF
d_gene: NA; abundance: NA; j_gene: TRBJ1-2; v_gene: TRBV19; CDR3nt: TGTGCCAGTAGCCCCTTTGGAGGGGAGTATGGCTACACCTTC; CDR3aa: CASSPFGGEYGYTF
d_gene: TRBD1; abundance: NA; j_gene: TRBJ2-1; v_gene: TRBV28; CDR3nt: TGTGCCAGCAGTTCGACAGGGTACTACAATGAGCAGTTCTTC; CDR3aa: CASSSTGYYNEQFF
d_gene: TRBD2; abundance: once; j_gene: TRBJ2-1; v_gene: TRBV14; CDR3nt: TGTGCCAGCAGCCATCTAAGGACTAGCGATTGGGATGAGCAGTTCTTC; CDR3aa: CASSHLRTSDWDEQFF
d_gene: NA; abundance: NA; j_gene: TRBJ2-7; v_gene: TRBV20-1; CDR3nt: TGCAGTGCTAGAGGATTCTCCTCCTACGAGCAGTACTTC; CDR3aa: CSARGFSSYEQYF
d_gene: NA; abundance: NA; j_gene: TRBJ1-1; v_gene: TRBV30; CDR3nt: TGTGCCTGGAGTCCTGGATTTTCGAACACTGAAGCTTTCTTT; CDR3aa: CAWSPGFSNTEAFF
d_gene: NA; abundance: NA; j_gene: TRBJ2-1; v_gene: TRBV27; CDR3nt: TGTGCCAGCAGTTTCTCGCGGACGAAGGAGCAGTTCTTC; CDR3aa: CASSFSRTKEQFF
d_gene: NA; abundance: NA; j_gene: TRBJ2-7; v_gene: TRBV5-1; CDR3nt: TGCGCCAGCAGCCCGGACCACGACGAGCAGTACTTC; CDR3aa: CASSPDHDEQYF
d_gene: TRBD2; abundance: NA; j_gene: TRBJ2-7; v_gene: TRBV30; CDR3nt: TGTGCCTGGAAGGCTAGCGGGGGATACTACGAGCAGTACTTC; CDR3aa: CAWKASGGYYEQYF
d_gene: NA; abundance: once; j_gene: TRBJ2-7; v_gene: TRBV11-2; CDR3nt: TGTGCCAGCAGCTTAGTACCAATACCCTCCTACGAGCAGTACTTC; CDR3aa: CASSLVPIPSYEQYF
d_gene: NA; abundance: NA; j_gene: TRBJ2-4; v_gene: TRBV20-1; CDR3nt: TGCAGTGCTAGAGGAAGGGGGGACGGAAACATTCAGTACTTC; CDR3aa: CSARGRGDGNIQYF
d_gene: NA; abundance: NA; j_gene: TRBJ1-4; v_gene: TRBV18; CDR3nt: TGTGCCAGCTCACCAGGACAGTACGAACTGTTTTTT; CDR3aa: CASSPGQYELFF
d_gene: NA; abundance: NA; j_gene: TRBJ2-1; v_gene: TRBV27; CDR3nt: TGTGCCAGCAGTTTACTAAGCTCCTACAATGAGCAGTTCTTC; CDR3aa: CASSLLSSYNEQFF
d_gene: NA; abundance: NA; j_gene: TRBJ1-1; v_gene: TRBV7-9; CDR3nt: TGTGCCAGCAGCCTGGACAGAATTGGGACTGAAGCTTTCTTT; CDR3aa: CASSLDRIGTEAFF
d_gene: TRBD2; abundance: NA; j_gene: TRBJ2-1; v_gene: TRBV28; CDR3nt: TGTGCCAGCAGTTTGGCGACTAGCGGAGACAATGAGCAGTTCTTC; CDR3aa: CASSLATSGDNEQFF
d_gene: NA; abundance: NA; j_gene: TRBJ2-3; v_gene: TRBV27; CDR3nt: TGTGCCAGCAGTGGTCTCCCCGGAGCCACAGATACGCAGTATTTT; CDR3aa: CASSGLPGATDTQYF
d_gene: TRBD2; abundance: NA; j_gene: TRBJ2-5; v_gene: TRBV5-1; CDR3nt: TGCGCCAGCAGCTCTCCGTGGGAGGGTGAAGAGACCCAGTACTTC; CDR3aa: CASSSPWEGEETQYF
d_gene: TRBD2; abundance: NA; j_gene: TRBJ2-7; v_gene: TRBV27; CDR3nt: TGTGCCAGCAGCGAACTAGCGCTGAGCTCCTACGAGCAGTACTTC; CDR3aa: CASSELALSSYEQYF